This T cell receptor beta chain is from a study of identical twins. The study, taken as a whole, reports: Clonotypes of the beta chain that were abundant in cord blood carried fewer insertions (memory repertoires showed none).

The CDR3 is made up of 12 amino acids. Germline V gene sequence: CDR1 DFQATT, CDR2 SNEGSKA (reference sequence). The V end lost 5 bases, the J end lost 3 bases, and 10 bases lay between the germline ends. Note on this clonotype: Its target is not known.

A single record per CDR3 protein comes from TCRdb applying MiXCR to the 5' RACE reads. Counted here are 600,000 to 700,000 distinct CDR3 sequences, about 20% occurring once; the ten biggest clones make up over 4%. The data were also submitted as part of a second study, on T cells expressing NK-cell markers. That report notes: T cells sorted in several experiments were restricted to alpha-beta TCR T cells by an anti-gamma-delta TCR antibody. Whether expanded NKG2C+ T cell clones recognized HCMV stayed uncertain.

The receptor's source is a woman younger than 35 in good health. Sequences were obtained from PBMCs. This chain links TRBV20-1 with TRBJ2-5; possibly TRBD1 for D (6 bases). The CDR3 protein is CSAQKGEETQYF. CDR3 sequence (DNA): TGCAGTGCTCAGAAGGGGGAAGAGACCCAGTACTTC.